The 7 T cell receptor beta chains below all came from one sample that was sequenced in a study of blood T cell repertoires in COVID-19. The method was immunoSEQ multiplex PCR; TCRdb's version includes in-frame clones alone and lacks a portion of them. The table includes some 340,000 clones, roughly four fifths detected once. The material sequenced was PBMCs or T cells enriched from blood (not recorded which). These receptor sequences come from a woman aged 45-65 years who had recovered from COVID-19.

V is TRBV27 and J is TRBJ1-2; 7 nucleotides align to TRBD1. Germline loops: CDR1 MNHEY, CDR2 SMNVEV (reference sequence). CDR3 size: 17 residues. J was trimmed by 4 bases and V by 1 base; bases with no gene match: 12. Written as DNA, the CDR3 is TGTGCCAGCAGTTTATTGACAGGGTTTCCCCACCCCTATGGCTACACCTTC. Residues: CASSLLTGFPHPYGYTF.

The gene calls are TRBV29-1 and TRBJ1-3, with 7 bases identical to TRBD1. Looked up from germline, CDR1 is SQVTM and CDR2 is ANQGSEA. The CDR3 has 15 residues. Trimming took 3 bases from V and 2 from J; bases not matched to a gene: 7. DNA for the CDR3: TGCAGCGTTGATATTGGGCAGGGGGCTGGAAACACCATATATTTT. It codes for CSVDIGQGAGNTIYF.

This chain joins TRBV6-2 or TRBV6-3 and TRBJ2-1, with 12 bases that match TRBD2. The CDR3 is 17 amino acids. The V gene's germline CDR1 is MNHEY and CDR2 SVGEGT. V lost 4 bases and J lost 7; bases outside the gene matches: 11. This chain's CDR3 is CASSSPPPGTSGNEQFF. In DNA, the CDR3 is TGTGCCAGCAGTTCTCCCCCTCCCGGGACTAGCGGGAATGAGCAGTTCTTC.

J is TRBJ1-3 and V is TRBV5-6, with D possibly matching TRBD1 (5 bases). CDR1 is SGHDT and CDR2 is YYEEEE in the germline V gene. Deletions cut 4 bases from V and 0 bases from J, with 14 bases between. The CDR3 loop spans 16 amino acids. The CDR3 DNA reads as TGTGCCAGCAGCCAGGGACTGCCGACCTCTGGAAACACCATATATTTT. Protein product: CASSQGLPTSGNTIYF. The whole variable domain, remainder taken from reference TRBV5-6 and TRBJ1-3, is DAGVTQSPTHLIKTRGQQVTLRCSPKSGHDTVSWYQQALGQGPQFIFQYYEEEERQRGNFPDRFSGHQFPNYSSELNVNALLLGDSALYLCASSQGLPTSGNTIYFGEGSWLTVV.

This chain uses TRBV4-1 with TRBJ2-5; the D gene is possibly TRBD1 (6 bases). Trimming stripped 0 bases from V and 4 bases from J, with 18 bases between. There are 17 residues in the CDR3. The germline V gene has CDR1 MGHRA and CDR2 YSYEKL. CDR3 coding DNA: TGCGCCAGCAGCCAAGATCGTGGGGGCGGGTCGGGAGAGACCCAGTACTTC. This translates into CASSQDRGGGSGETQYF.

As to this clone: Additional DNA sequences in this sample encode the identical CDR3. This chain connects TRBV19 to TRBJ1-1; D is unclear. CDR1 and CDR2 from the germline V gene are LNHDA and SQIVND (reference sequence). The CDR3 has 14 amino acids. Trimming shortened V by 5 bases and J by 1 base, and 11 bases separated the two germline ends. The CDR3: CASSPRGGNTEAFF. The CDR3 DNA follows: TGTGCCAGTAGTCCCCGGGGTGGGAACACTGAAGCTTTCTTT.

The chain is built from TRBV6-5 and TRBJ1-5; 11 bases fit TRBD1. The junction had 7 bases not matched to a gene; V was cut back by 7 bases and J by 5 bases. The CDR3 runs to 15 residues. Germline CDR1 is MNHEY and CDR2 is SVGAGI. The CDR3: CASTEGDRGDQPQHF. CDR3 DNA sequence: TGTGCCAGCACCGAGGGGGACAGGGGGGATCAGCCCCAGCATTTT.